This T cell receptor beta chain was sequenced during a study of Ad26.COV2.S vaccination and SARS-CoV-2 variants. The assay was immunoSEQ multiplex PCR, and TCRdb's table has in-frame clones only and misses some. The repertoire consists of roughly 250,000 clones, with around 88% occurring once and the leading ten covering just under 3%. This clone was detected only a few times. Treatment reported: about 20 received Ad26.COV2.S at low or high dose, single or two shots; roughly five received placebo; per-sample allocation not given. Sampling was done on day 63 after the first vaccine or placebo injection. This person who donated was an adult of 18-55 years in Boston. It was Wuhan-strain SARS-CoV-2 spike that the Ad26 vaccine vector expressed. The junction had 11 bases not matched to a gene; V was cut back by 3 bases and J by 0 bases. The CDR3 is made up of 19 amino acids. The germline V gene has CDR1 KGHSH and CDR2 LQKENI.

V gene TRBV18 combines with J gene TRBJ2-1; 10 nucleotides align to TRBD2. The TCR originated in a person between 18 and 65 years old who received the Ad26.COV2.S COVID-19 vaccine or a placebo. The sample consisted of peripheral blood, taken in a trial of Ad26.COV2.S vaccine versus placebo. DNA of the CDR3: TGTGCCAGCTCACCCGGGATAGCGGGGGGCCCGAGCTCCTACAATGAGCAGTTCTTC. Protein sequence: CASSPGIAGGPSSYNEQFF.